These T cell receptor beta chains were read from a single sample in a study of T-cell memory formation after mild COVID-19. TCRdb passed the 5' RACE reads through MiXCR, listing each CDR3 protein once. Of 210,000 or so distinct CDR3 sequences listed, about 18% are singletons. The sample comprised PBMCs or a T cell subset sorted from them (not recorded which). All receptors derive from an adult woman who had mild COVID-19 (a few samples of this study predate the infection). Cell type and time point are not known. Both conserved end residues are part of each CDR3. Each record gives: V gene, clone size, J gene, D gene, CDR3 protein, CDR3 DNA. The D gene is left open where the match is weak. Expanded clones are given a class, and other clones once, few, many or no size at all.

V: TRBV5-4
size: .
J: TRBJ2-7
D: TRBD1
CDR3: CASSSSAIGGHEQYF
DNA: TGTGCCAGCAGCTCGTCGGCGATAGGGGGCCACGAGCAGTACTTC

V: TRBV28
size: many
J: TRBJ2-3
D: .
CDR3: CASNPPSVLTDTQYF
DNA: TGTGCCAGCAACCCTCCTAGCGTACTCACAGATACGCAGTATTTT

V: TRBV5-1
size: .
J: TRBJ1-1
D: TRBD1
CDR3: CASSLSGTGTTEAFF
DNA: TGCGCCAGCAGCTTGTCTGGGACAGGGACCACTGAAGCTTTCTTT

V: TRBV5-5
size: few
J: TRBJ1-2
D: .
CDR3: CASTRSNYGYTF
DNA: TGTGCCAGCACCCGGAGTAACTATGGCTACACCTTC

V: TRBV12-3/TRBV12-4
size: few
J: TRBJ1-5
D: .
CDR3: CASSLGLYSNQPQHF
DNA: TGTGCCAGCAGTTTAGGGTTGTATAGCAATCAGCCCCAGCATTTT

V: TRBV7-2
size: .
J: TRBJ1-1
D: .
CDR3: CASSLGHPNTEAFF
DNA: TGTGCCAGCAGCTTGGGACACCCGAACACTGAAGCTTTCTTT

V: TRBV10-3
size: few
J: TRBJ2-7
D: TRBD2
CDR3: CAISDKREAREQYF
DNA: TGTGCCATCAGTGATAAGCGGGAGGCAAGGGAGCAGTACTTC

V: TRBV10-3
size: few
J: TRBJ2-7
D: .
CDR3: CAISESSAPEQYF
DNA: TGTGCCATCAGTGAGTCGAGTGCACCCGAGCAGTACTTC

V: TRBV20-1
size: few
J: TRBJ2-1
D: TRBD2
CDR3: CSAKGIGMAGVSYNEQFF
DNA: TGCAGTGCTAAGGGGATCGGGATGGCGGGAGTTTCCTACAATGAGCAGTTCTTC

V: TRBV5-6
size: few
J: TRBJ2-5
D: .
CDR3: CASSLAGNGETQYF
DNA: TGTGCCAGCAGCTTGGCAGGGAATGGAGAGACCCAGTACTTC

V: TRBV6-2/TRBV6-3
size: .
J: TRBJ2-7
D: TRBD1
CDR3: CASRPTGASYEQYF
DNA: TGTGCCAGCAGGCCGACAGGGGCCTCCTACGAGCAGTACTTC

V: TRBV29-1
size: .
J: TRBJ1-4
D: .
CDR3: CSALSGSEKLFF
DNA: TGCAGCGCGCTTTCGGGGAGCGAAAAACTGTTTTTT

V: TRBV5-1
size: few
J: TRBJ1-3
D: .
CDR3: CASSLNPLGQSGSGNTIYF
DNA: TGCGCCAGCAGCCTTAACCCCCTCGGACAGTCCGGCTCTGGAAACACCATATATTTT

V: TRBV28
size: .
J: TRBJ1-5
D: .
CDR3: CASGALGEGQGQPQHF
DNA: TGTGCCAGTGGGGCTCTAGGGGAGGGGCAGGGTCAGCCCCAGCATTTT

V: TRBV5-1
size: few
J: TRBJ2-7
D: TRBD2
CDR3: CASSLPGLAGSYEQYF
DNA: TGCGCCAGCAGCTTGCCCGGACTAGCGGGGAGCTACGAGCAGTACTTC

V: TRBV19
size: few
J: TRBJ2-1
D: TRBD2
CDR3: CASTAGGTYNEQFF
DNA: TGTGCCAGCACAGCGGGAGGAACATACAATGAGCAGTTCTTC

V: TRBV24-1
size: few
J: TRBJ2-2
D: TRBD2
CDR3: CATPGIDLAGEHTGELFF
DNA: TGTGCCACCCCCGGGATAGATCTAGCGGGGGAACACACCGGGGAGCTGTTTTTT

V: TRBV5-1
size: .
J: TRBJ1-2
D: .
CDR3: CASSPRSGGYYGYTF
DNA: TGCGCCAGCAGCCCCAGATCGGGGGGCTACTATGGCTACACCTTC

V: TRBV18
size: .
J: TRBJ1-5
D: TRBD1
CDR3: CASSLSPGTGSQPQHF
DNA: TGTGCCAGCTCACTCTCACCCGGGACAGGGAGCCAGCCCCAGCATTTT

V: TRBV12-3/TRBV12-4
size: few
J: TRBJ1-5
D: .
CDR3: CASSLDRMNQPQHF
DNA: TGTGCCAGCAGCCTTGACAGGATGAATCAGCCCCAGCATTTT

V: TRBV20-1
size: .
J: TRBJ2-3
D: TRBD1
CDR3: CSGRQGGRTDTQYF
DNA: TGCAGTGGCAGACAGGGTGGGCGCACAGATACGCAGTATTTT

V: TRBV12-3/TRBV12-4
size: .
J: TRBJ1-1
D: .
CDR3: CASSGRQARRTEAFF
DNA: TGTGCCAGCAGCGGACGACAGGCCAGGCGCACTGAAGCTTTCTTT

V: TRBV20-1
size: few
J: TRBJ2-1
D: .
CDR3: CSAQQGDEQFF
DNA: TGCAGTGCTCAACAGGGAGATGAGCAGTTCTTC

V: TRBV29-1
size: .
J: TRBJ1-4
D: .
CDR3: CSVHPTNEKLFF
DNA: TGCAGCGTACACCCAACTAATGAAAAACTGTTTTTT

V: TRBV12-3/TRBV12-4
size: .
J: TRBJ2-5
D: TRBD2
CDR3: CASSPTSGGETQYF
DNA: TGTGCCAGCAGCCCGACTAGCGGCGGGGAGACCCAGTACTTC

V: TRBV20-1
size: .
J: TRBJ2-7
D: .
CDR3: CSASSLAGSSYEQYF
DNA: TGCAGTGCTAGTAGTTTGGCGGGTAGCTCCTACGAGCAGTACTTC

V: TRBV6-1
size: .
J: TRBJ1-1
D: TRBD1
CDR3: CALKGQDTNTEAFF
DNA: TGTGCCTTGAAAGGACAGGACACGAACACTGAAGCTTTCTTT

V: TRBV5-5
size: many
J: TRBJ2-5
D: .
CDR3: CASSRQVDYETQYF
DNA: TGTGCCAGCAGTAGACAGGTAGACTACGAGACCCAGTACTTC

V: TRBV7-9
size: few
J: TRBJ1-6
D: TRBD1
CDR3: CASSSERTGQYNSPLHF
DNA: TGTGCCAGCAGCTCAGAAAGGACGGGACAGTATAATTCACCCCTCCACTTT

V: TRBV6-5
size: .
J: TRBJ1-5
D: .
CDR3: CASSSPGGNQPQHF
DNA: TGTGCCAGCAGTTCGCCGGGCGGCAATCAGCCCCAGCATTTT

V: TRBV6-5
size: .
J: TRBJ2-5
D: .
CDR3: CASSYSGARETQYF
DNA: TGTGCCAGCAGTTACTCTGGGGCTAGAGAGACCCAGTACTTC